This TCR beta chain was sequenced in a study of beta chain features in type 1 diabetes listed by TCRdb under 2018. Regarding the research as a whole: Mean age, gender distribution, total cell number and subset yield did not differ between patients and healthy donors. A total of roughly 98,000,000 sorted cells were examined across all samples, and RNA yield correlated strongly with the number of cells per subset. In the study, TCRB repertoires of sorted circulating CD4+ T cell subsets from recently diagnosed type 1 diabetes patients were compared with those of matched healthy donors. Regulatory and stem cell-like memory subsets were obtained from only 8 patients and roughly 8 healthy donors, while naive and central memory subsets were obtained from all 30 or so donors.

A single peripheral blood draw of around 0.11 L on average was collected from each donor into heparinised tubes. A BD FACSAria II was used to sort naive, central memory, regulatory and stem cell-like memory CD4+ T cells with a panel that included CD45RO, CCR7, CD25, CD127, CD95 and CD27. All sorted populations exceeded 95% purity. Right away, PBMCs were isolated by Lymphoprep density gradient centrifugation and were stained directly, with no culture step. Samples were stained and sorted in pairs, with one healthy donor and one patient per experiment, so that batch effects were minimized. What the research found in general, with its limitations: At VDJ recombination sites, patients with type 1 diabetes made fewer insertions and deleted more nucleotides, a pattern implying thymic rearrangement abnormalities. Naive, central memory and regulatory TCRB repertoires appeared to be more alike among patients than among healthy donors. Type 1 diabetes patients showed a moderate but significant shortening of TCRB CDR3 length in all four CD4+ subsets. Shorter templates might have been favored by PCR, but patient and control samples were amplified and corrected together, so both groups would have been affected equally by any skew. HLA sub-analyses involved small numbers of individuals, so any influence of HLA type on TCRB rearrangement remained unresolved. Because cDNA was sequenced instead of genomic DNA, activated cells with high expression could be over-represented, although the groups did not differ in activation or CD3 levels.

From V the trimming removes 0 bases and from J it removes 4 bases, while the gene matches leave 2 bases of the junction unaccounted for. Taken from cysteine to phenylalanine, the CDR3 has 15 residues. Only CDR3 DNA remains: 45 bases, in frame from the first base. CDR1 is given as SGHTS and CDR2 as YDEGEE, both from the germline V gene. All of the isolated RNA was reverse transcribed with the High Capacity cDNA Reverse Transcription Kit, so expressed TCRB transcripts were sequenced. Naive, central memory and regulatory T cell samples underwent deep immunoSEQ sequencing, averaging around 3.9 million total reads per sample. Sorted cells were lysed in RLT buffer and RNA was extracted with DNase-treated RNeasy Micro or Mini kits, depending on cell number. To prevent cross-contamination, each cell subset was processed individually, whereas patient and healthy donor samples were processed jointly. Using the immunoSEQ multiplex PCR, TCRB sequences were amplified from cDNA into 87-bp fragments spanning the CDR3 region. Sequencing of the amplicons was performed on the Illumina HiSeq platform. The original methods were these. PCR bias was computationally corrected using synthetic template baselines, reads within Hamming distance 2 were collapsed, and singletons that could not be merged were discarded. Reads were aligned against IMGT so that V, D and J genes, CDR3 length and insertions or deletions at six rearrangement sites could be assigned. Within each subset, clonotype counts were normalized to sorted cell number, after which true diversity and Gini coefficients were computed with the tcR R package. The overlap coefficient, calculated on TCRB nucleotide sequences, was used to measure repertoire sharing. Out-of-frame TCRB sequences from naive cells were analyzed to stand in for the pre-selection repertoire. The immuneACCESS repertoire file appears here via TCRdb, limited to in-frame rearrangements. These files lack a portion of the clones; in checked studies, under half of the deficit traces to unresolved V genes, and the cause of the others is not known. V and J calls and clone size are copied from that table; D and trimming were computed from the DNA. In this sample the table shows 620,000 or so clones, 15% to 18% of which occur a single time. The ten largest clones represent 0.093% of the sample.

A word on this clone: This clone's antigen is unknown. No quality values exist for individual bases; no much larger clone is one base distant.

The V and J genes are TRBV5-8 and TRBJ2-4; 9 of the junction bases match TRBD2. Source material: naive CD4+ T cells from blood. The cell subset or site label, as the study defines it: true naive CD4+ T cells. The receptor was derived from a man between 18 and 29 years old in good health. This receptor has the CDR3 CASSLETSGKNIQYF. The nucleotide sequence is TGTGCCAGCAGCTTGGAGACTAGCGGTAAAAACATTCAGTACTTC.